What follows is one TCR beta chain and its context. The antigen is undetermined. The ends were cut back, 2 bases at V and 4 bases at J, with 8 bases in the middle. CDR1 is DFQATT and CDR2 is SNEGSKA in the germline V gene (reference sequence). The CDR3 sequence is 12 residues long. As it was prepared, the TCRbeta library received unique molecular identifiers. TCRdb reprocessed the PCR reads with MiXCR, giving one entry per CDR3 protein. This table has about 78,000 distinct CDR3 sequences, 14% appearing once. The sample originates from a study of T-cell reconstitution after alpha-beta-depleted transplantation in children. Study-wide points: In some patients, recipient T cells and intrathymic progenitors surviving conditioning explained high day-60 diversity. When one year had passed after transplant, most T-cell counts and diversity came from newly produced T cells. The origin of alpha-beta T cells about two months after transplant was reportedly several hundred expanded graft clones.

The receptor's source is a male patient aged 2 to 9 who had a stem cell transplant for acute lymphoblastic leukemia, so the T cells may come from the graft donor. V and J are TRBV20-1 and TRBJ2-5, with D unresolved. The sample in question was PBMCs, mostly from graft donor cells, obtained 180 days after TCRalphabeta/CD19-depleted stem cell transplant. CDR3 DNA: TGCAGTGCTAGACTAGACCGAGAGACCCAGTACTTC. It codes for CSARLDRETQYF.